The next 15 T cell receptor beta chains were all read from a single sample in a study of CD8+ T cells in alopecia areata. A panel of CD4, CD8alpha, NKG2D, NKG2ACE and other markers served to sort pooled cutaneous lymph node cells. The authors extracted RNA and reverse transcribed it into cDNA as the sequencing template. Assay used: immunoSEQ multiplex PCR; TCRdb lists only in-frame clones, some missing. The sample includes under 350,000 clones, none of them occurring once. The sequencing sample was made of CD4+ T cells sorted from a lymph node. The receptors stem from a C3H/HeJ mouse with alopecia areata. Strain MHC haplotype: H2-k.

This clone occurred a few times. The listed genes are named as in mouse. The DNA ends 4 residues before the CDR3 does, and the rest of the CDR3 is filled in from the germline J gene. At the DNA level, this CDR3 is encoded by other sequences in the same sample as well. The chain has TRBV13-2 and TRBJ2-5, with D possibly being TRBD1 (5 bases). This CDR3 contains 15 residues. V gave up 0 bases and J gave up 0 bases, with 8 bases separating them. Germline loops: CDR1 NNHNN, CDR2 SYGAGS (reference sequence). The DNA read from the CDR3 is TGTGCCAGCGGTGATGCCGCAGGGAACCAAGAC. It translates to CASGDAAGNQD. The CDR3, in full, reads CASGDAAGNQDTQYF.

This clone was observed a handful of times. Gene and germline names: mouse. The missing CDR3 end, 4 residues past where the read stops, is filled in from the germline J gene. The chain employs TRBV5 and TRBJ1-1; a weak D match, TRBD1 (6 bases). Germline V lookup: CDR1 LGHNA, CDR2 YNLKQL (reference sequence). The CDR3 totals 14 residues. Trimming pared 2 bases from V and 4 bases from J, leaving 11 bases between. Partial CDR3 DNA: TGTGCCAGCAGCCAACAGGGGAGGAGCACA. Translation: CASSQQGRST. The entire CDR3 reads CASSQQGRSTEVFF.

As for this clone: The genes and germline here are from mouse. The read halts 4 residues ahead of the CDR3 end, with the missing end drawn from the germline J gene. This chain joins TRBV1 and TRBJ2-3; TRBD1 matches at 12 bases. This CDR3 has 16 amino acids. Germline CDR1 reads NSQYPW; CDR2 reads LRSPGD (reference sequence). The J segment lost 1 base and the V segment lost 4 bases, leaving 3 bases of the junction unmatched. The CDR3 protein is CTCSDRDRGRAETLYF. Incomplete CDR3 DNA: TGCACCTGCAGTGACCGGGACAGGGGGCGTGCAGAA.

This clone was counted only a few times. Mouse germline and gene names are used. Sequencing ends 4 residues short of the CDR3 end; the germline J gene provides the rest. This sample includes further DNA sequences coding for the same CDR3. V and J are TRBV31 and TRBJ2-5; 9 bases fit TRBD1. Unmatched junction bases numbered 3, after V lost 3 bases and J lost 2 bases. The length of the CDR3 is 14 residues. Germline CDR1 is GKSSPN and CDR2 is SITVG. CDR3 region: CAWSRTGAQDTQYF. CDR3 DNA, as far as it was read: TGTGCCTGGAGCCGGACAGGGGCCCAAGAC. Filled out from reference TRBV31 and TRBJ2-5, the complete variable domain reads AQTIHQWPVAEIKAVGSPLSLGCTIKGKSSPNLYWYWQATGGTLQQLFYSITVGQVESVVQLNLSASRPKDDQFILSTEKLLLSHSGFYLCAWSRTGAQDTQYFGPGTRLLVL.

Concerning this clone: The germline and genes are mouse ones. Other nucleotide sequences in the sample specify the same CDR3. CDR3 bases read: TGTGCCAGCAGTGGACTGGGGAACCAAGAC. Translating gives CASSGLGNQD. The entire CDR3 sequence reads CASSGLGNQDTQYF. J is TRBJ2-5 and V is TRBV13-3; the match to TRBD2 covers 8 bases. The read ends 4 residues shy of where the CDR3 ends; the end is completed using the germline J gene. Per germline, CDR1 NNHDY and CDR2 SYVADS. This CDR3 spans 14 amino acids. With 3 bases clipped from V and 0 bases from J, the junction kept 0 bases outside the gene matches. The whole variable domain, filled in from reference TRBV13-3 and TRBJ2-5, reads EAAVTQSPRSKVAVTGGKVTLSCHQTNNHDYMYWYRQDTGHGLRLIHYSYVADSTEKGDIPDGYKASRPSQENFSLILELASLSQTAVYFCASSGLGNQDTQYFGPGTRLLVL.

A word on this clone: Genes here carry mouse names. The read is 4 residues too short to cover the CDR3 end, so that end is filled in from the germline J gene. This chain connects TRBV13-1 to TRBJ2-2; D ambiguous. V was shortened by 0 bases and J by 2 bases, with 8 bases between the two germline ends. Germline V gives CDR1 NSHNY, CDR2 SYGAGN. The CDR3 loop spans 15 amino acids. CDR3 residues: CASSDAPVNTGQLYF. The part of the CDR3 DNA that was read is TGTGCCAGCAGTGATGCACCAGTCAACACCGGG.

As regards this clone: Any gene name here is a mouse gene name. The CDR3 end is not reached by the read, which stops 4 residues before it; the germline J gene fills it in. This rearrangement joins TRBV13-1 to TRBJ2-2, with unresolved D. The V end lost 3 bases, the J end lost 0 bases, and 6 bases lay between the germline ends. The CDR3 extends over 14 amino acids. Germline V lookup: CDR1 NSHNY, CDR2 SYGAGN. The chain's CDR3 is CASSVKANTGQLYF. CDR3 DNA, as far as it was read: TGTGCCAGCAGTGTTAAAGCAAACACCGGG.

In this sample, this clone turned up a few times. These gene names are mouse names. The CDR3 goes on 4 residues after the read ends, and that part is filled in from the germline J gene. The chain has TRBV31 and TRBJ1-2, with D unclear. Germline values: CDR1 GKSSPN, CDR2 SITVG. V was shortened by 0 bases and J by 3 bases, with 11 bases between the two germline ends. The CDR3 runs to 14 residues. The CDR3 bases that were read are TGTGCCTGGAGTCTAGTGGGGAGGGACTCC. Its translation: CAWSLVGRDS. The CDR3 reads in full as CAWSLVGRDSDYTF.

In the case of this clone: Genes here carry mouse names. The read is 4 residues too short to cover the CDR3 end, so that end is filled in from the germline J gene. This chain uses TRBV19 with TRBJ2-3; possibly TRBD2 for D (5 bases). The germline V gene has CDR1 FNHDT and CDR2 SITEND (reference sequence). The CDR3 has 13 amino acids. Trimming cost V 4 bases and J 1 base, with 7 bases left between them. The covered CDR3 bases are TGTGCCAGCAGTCCTGGGCGTGCAGAA. Translated, it gives CASSPGRAE. The entire CDR3 sequence reads CASSPGRAETLYF.

Of note for this clone: The gene names given are mouse names. The CDR3 is cut off 4 residues early in the read; its end comes from the germline J gene. Other DNA sequences of this sample code for an identical CDR3. The V and J genes are TRBV19 and TRBJ2-3; 7 bases are a match to TRBD1. V dropped 5 bases and J dropped 0; count of bases not matched to a gene: 6. Per the germline V gene, CDR1 is FNHDT and CDR2 is SITEND (reference sequence). This CDR3 contains 15 residues. CDR3 bases read: TGTGCCAGCAGCCCGACAGGGTCTAGTGCAGAA. Encoded protein: CASSPTGSSAE. The full CDR3 is CASSPTGSSAETLYF.

This clone was picked up a small number of times. Genes and germline are mouse. The read ends 4 residues early relative to the CDR3; the germline J gene fills the gap. The chain recombines TRBV19 with TRBJ2-2; D is perhaps TRBD1 (6 bases). The CDR3 runs to 13 residues. CDR1 and CDR2 from the germline V gene are FNHDT and SITEND (reference sequence). V lost 5 bases and J lost 5, with 10 bases in between. The CDR3 DNA, read in part, is TGTGCCAGCAGGCCTACAGGGACCGGG. Its protein is CASRPTGTG. The whole CDR3 is CASRPTGTGQLYF. The whole variable domain, filled in from reference TRBV19 and TRBJ2-2, reads GGIITQTPKFLIGQEGQKLTLKCQQNFNHDTMYWYRQDSGKGLRLIYYSITENDLQKGDLSEGYDASREKKSSFSLTVTSAQKNEMAVFLCASRPTGTGQLYFGEGSKLTVL.

This clone was counted only a few times. Any gene name here is a mouse gene name. The observed sequence ends 4 residues before the CDR3 terminus, with the missing tail filled in from the germline J gene. V is TRBV13-1 and J is TRBJ2-5; 10 nucleotides match TRBD2. After removal of 0 bases from V and 1 base from J, the junction contained 2 bases not matched to a gene. Per the germline V gene, CDR1 is NSHNY and CDR2 is SYGAGN. The CDR3 spans 16 residues. CDR3 residues: CASSDDWGGDQDTQYF. The part of the CDR3 DNA that was read is TGTGCCAGCAGTGATGACTGGGGGGGTGACCAAGAC.

This clone was detected a few times. All gene names here are mouse names. Coverage ceases 4 residues before the CDR3 finishes, and the germline J gene fills in the end. The same CDR3 arises from other DNA sequences in this sample as well. This chain uses TRBV19 with TRBJ2-2; 10 nucleotides agree with TRBD1. This CDR3 is built from 15 residues. J gave up 4 bases and V 5 bases, and 5 bases lay outside the gene matches. The germline gives CDR1 FNHDT, CDR2 SITEND (reference sequence). Here the CDR3 reads CASSRDRGGTGQLYF. CDR3 DNA, as far as it was read: TGTGCCAGCAGCCGGGACAGGGGAGGCACCGGG. Supplemented by reference TRBV19 and TRBJ2-2, the full variable domain reads GGIITQTPKFLIGQEGQKLTLKCQQNFNHDTMYWYRQDSGKGLRLIYYSITENDLQKGDLSEGYDASREKKSSFSLTVTSAQKNEMAVFLCASSRDRGGTGQLYFGEGSKLTVL.

With regard to this clone: Genes and germline come from the mouse. The read halts 4 residues ahead of the CDR3 end, with the missing end drawn from the germline J gene. The chain couples TRBV5 to TRBJ2-1; D is perhaps TRBD1 (5 bases). The germline gives CDR1 LGHNA, CDR2 YNLKQL (reference sequence). Between the trimmed V and J ends, which lost 4 bases and 3 bases, there was a span of 10 bases. The length of the CDR3 is 14 residues. The DNA read from the CDR3 is TGTGCCAGCAGCCCCCCAGGGTCCTATGCT. The encoded protein is CASSPPGSYA. The entire CDR3 reads CASSPPGSYAEQFF.

A remark on this clone: Mouse germline and gene names are used. The CDR3 extends 4 residues past the end of the read, so its final part is completed from the germline J gene. This chain uses TRBV1 with TRBJ2-3; the D gene is possibly TRBD1 (5 bases). CDR1 NSQYPW and CDR2 LRSPGD come from the germline V gene (reference sequence). V lost 0 bases and J 3 bases, leaving 7 bases between the germline ends. This CDR3 is 14 amino acids long. The sequenced CDR3 bases are TGCACCTGCAGTGCAGAAGAGGGGGCAGAA. Its protein is CTCSAEEGAE. The CDR3 in its entirety is CTCSAEEGAETLYF.